The following is a T cell receptor (beta chain) sequence with its context. The sample holds a few counts of this clonotype. This clone's antigen is unknown. Base quality data are lacking; no much larger clone is found one base away. Systemically healthy Caucasian individuals from Russia, around 38 in total and aged roughly 6 to 100 years, were included as donors. Approximately 9.3 milliliters of peripheral blood were drawn from each donor into EDTA-treated Vacutainer tubes. Ficoll-Paque density-gradient centrifugation was used to isolate PBMCs, with at least 7 million per sample. Total RNA was extracted from PBMCs with Trizol reagent, with at least 6 micrograms obtained per sample. The percentages of naive CD45RAhigh/CD27high T cells were determined by flow cytometry on a PBMC aliquot from every donor. Library generation was performed with 5' RACE. The instrument given in TCRdb is Illumina HiSeq 2500. A second PCR of roughly 6 to 11 cycles was performed with a sample-barcoded 5' primer and a J-beta primer mix. A template-switch 5' adaptor carrying 12 random nucleotides introduced a unique molecular identifier onto each TCR beta cDNA molecule. At least 3 million CDR3-containing paired-end reads were obtained from each sample. First-strand cDNA was synthesized from all RNA with the Mint cDNA synthesis kit, primed by a TRBC-specific oligonucleotide. After uracil-DNA glycosylase treatment, a first 18-cycle PCR used universal primers M1SS and BC2_uni_R on all cDNA. For the original study's pipeline: Normalization of each sample was performed by random selection of 1 million high-quality reads, each carrying a distinct molecular identifier. Reads with shared molecular identifiers were discarded instead of being binned into consensus sequences. MiTCR, run with a Q25 quality threshold and the strictest error-elimination algorithm, handled CDR3 identification, clonotype clustering and error correction. A nonparametric unseen species model with Euler transformation was used to estimate lower-bound total TCR beta diversity. Using fastp at Q25 and MiXCR, TCRdb reprocessed the public reads and kept productive beta chains. Rows with one shared CDR3 protein collapse into an entry with the most common genes and DNA. These V and J calls are TCRdb output, not the study's own analysis. The sample table shows over a million distinct CDR3 sequences, and 40% to 45% are seen once. The top ten hold 18% of the sample.

This sample is drawn from a study of blood T cells in healthy people across ages (dated by TCRdb to the mid-2010s). About the study as a whole: Template switching captured roughly one uniquely barcoded TCR beta cDNA molecule per two T cells in model experiments. To avoid experimental bias, donors of different ages were distributed randomly across sequencing lanes. For two donors (one aged 18 to 30 and one aged 80 or older), the study analyzed two additional independent replicas of 1 million unique cDNA reads from the same blood draw. The donors were split into four age groups: young (average around 15 years), middle-aged (around 37), aged (approximately 60) and long-lived (approximately 89). Using deep sequencing normalized with unique cDNA molecular identifiers, the study measured how TCR beta repertoire diversity changes with age. Paper-wide results and their limitations: The percentage of naive T cells measured by flow cytometry correlated strongly with observed TCR beta diversity. Bulk unsorted PBMC profiling prevented conclusive comparison of naive and antigen-experienced compartments. Compared with the aged group, the long-lived group had more naive CD4+ T cells, fewer expanded clones and increased TCR diversity, a pattern suggesting age selection. Because the CMV infection status of the donors was unknown, age-related changes in expanded clonotypes may potentially have been confounded. Observed TCR beta diversity per million T cells fell roughly linearly with age, and a significant reduction was already apparent by age around 40. Total diversity estimates from one million sequenced T cells were considered lower bounds and underestimates.

This clonotype was sampled from a woman aged 60-75 years in good health. The sample comprised blood.

Here is the DNA: TGTGCCAGCAGCGTAGCAGGGAACTCCATGAACACTGAAGCTTTCTTT. This sequence encodes CASSVAGNSMNTEAFF. The rearranged chain carries TRBV9 and TRBJ1-1; TRBD1 is a possible D gene, resting on 5 matching bases. Trimming at the junction amounts to 0 bases on V and 0 bases on J, and the germline ends lie 12 bases apart. Its CDR3 holds 16 amino acids, cysteine through phenylalanine. The retained sequence is limited to the CDR3, 48 bases, with the frame set at the first base. CDR1 and CDR2 (SGDLS, YYNGEE) derive from the germline V gene.